Listed below are T cell receptor beta chains from one sample, sequenced in a study of cytomegalovirus exposure and HLA in healthy donors. The repertoire was sequenced with immunoSEQ multiplex PCR; TCRdb's copy has only in-frame clones and lacks some. This sample has 110,000 to 150,000 clones, with 80% found just once. Source material: PBMCs. All receptors come from a male donor in good health and CMV-seronegative. CDR3s include the opening cysteine and the closing phenylalanine or tryptophan. D genes are given only for firm matches. Part of the rows lack a size; the others show once, few, many or a class for expanded clones.

V	size	J	D	DNA	CDR3
TRBV7-9	-	TRBJ2-7	TRBD1	TGTGCCAGCAGCTTTACACGGGACAGGGGTCCCTACGAGCAGTACTTC	CASSFTRDRGPYEQYF
TRBV27	once	TRBJ2-1	TRBD2	TGTGCCAGCAGTTCCGGGGGGGCCACTCGGTACAATGAGCAGTTCTTC	CASSSGGATRYNEQFF
TRBV28	-	TRBJ2-7	TRBD2	TGTGCCAGCAGTTCCCCAGGGGACGGGGGGGCTAACGAGCAGTACTTC	CASSSPGDGGANEQYF
TRBV20-1	-	TRBJ1-2	-	TGCAGTGCTCGACAGGTGGATGGCTACACCTTC	CSARQVDGYTF
TRBV21-1	few	TRBJ2-1	-	TGTGCCCCTGGCAGTATTCAAGCGGGGGAATTGGCGGGGCAAAATGAGCAGTTCTTC	CAPGSIQAGELAGQNEQFF
TRBV28	-	TRBJ2-3	TRBD2	TGTGCCAGCATCCTTAGCGGGACCACAGATACGCAGTATTTT	CASILSGTTDTQYF
TRBV7-2	-	TRBJ1-1	-	TGTGCCAGCAGCTTATCGGGCACTGGGCAGGGAACTGAAGCTTTCTTT	CASSLSGTGQGTEAFF
TRBV5-6	-	TRBJ1-1	-	TGTGCCAGCAGCTCCCTGGAGGACAGTCCCTTTGAAGCTTTCTTT	CASSSLEDSPFEAFF
TRBV29-1	-	TRBJ2-2	TRBD1	TGCAGCGTTGGACAGGGGAGGGGGGAGCTGTTTTTT	CSVGQGRGELFF
TRBV6-4	-	TRBJ1-1	-	TGTGCCAGCAGTGACTTTTCGGTGAACACTGAAGCTTTCTTT	CASSDFSVNTEAFF
TRBV27	-	TRBJ1-5	-	TGTGCCAGCAGTCTTACAGCCTACAATCAGCCCCAGCATTTT	CASSLTAYNQPQHF
TRBV7-6	-	TRBJ1-2	TRBD1	TGTGCCAGCAGCTTAGGACAGGGTACCTATGGCTACACCTTC	CASSLGQGTYGYTF
TRBV7-9	-	TRBJ1-6	TRBD1	TGTGCCAGCAGCTCAGGGGGGTCACCCCTCCACTTT	CASSSGGSPLHF
TRBV11-2	-	TRBJ1-2	-	TGTGCCAGCAGCTTGACAGCTACCTATGGCTACACCTTC	CASSLTATYGYTF
TRBV9	-	TRBJ1-3	-	TGTGCCAGCAGCTCTTATGACCTCAAGAGGGGAAACACCATATATTTT	CASSSYDLKRGNTIYF
TRBV20-1	-	TRBJ2-5	-	TGCAGCTCCGAACGAGGGGAGACCCAGTACTTC	CSSERGETQYF
TRBV11-2	-	TRBJ1-1	-	TGTGCCAGCAGCTCCCCAAATCATCAGACAGTCCTGAACAGTGAAGCTTTCTTT	CASSSPNHQTVLNSEAFF
TRBV28	-	TRBJ2-1	TRBD2	TGTGCCAGCAGGGAGGGACTAGCGGGGGGGCCCACCTACAATGAGCAGTTCTTC	CASREGLAGGPTYNEQFF
TRBV19	-	TRBJ2-5	TRBD1	TGTGCCAGTAGTAGGACAGGGAACCGGGGACAAGAGACCCAGTACTTC	CASSRTGNRGQETQYF
TRBV2	few	TRBJ1-2	TRBD1	TGTGCCAGCAGTGAGAATGGACAGGGGTTATATGGCTACACCTTC	CASSENGQGLYGYTF
TRBV6-5	once	TRBJ1-3	-	TGTGCCAGCAGACCCGACAGCTCTGGAAACACCATATATTTT	CASRPDSSGNTIYF
TRBV5-1	-	TRBJ2-1	TRBD1	TGCGCCAGCTGGGACAGCACCTCCTACAATGAGCAGTTCTTC	CASWDSTSYNEQFF
TRBV30	few	TRBJ1-5	-	TGTGCCTGGAGTGTACGAGGAAATCAGCCCCAGCATTTT	CAWSVRGNQPQHF
TRBV7-2	-	TRBJ2-6	TRBD1	TGTGCCAGCAGCTTGACAGGGTTTCAAGGCGCTGGGGCCAACGTCCTGACTTTC	CASSLTGFQGAGANVLTF
TRBV4-1	-	TRBJ2-7	-	TGCGCCAGCAGTATGGGGAACAGGGACGAGCAGTACTTC	CASSMGNRDEQYF
TRBV6-5	-	TRBJ1-2	-	TGTGCCAGCAGCCAAGGGGGAGGGTTGGACTATGGCTACACCTTC	CASSQGGGLDYGYTF
TRBV7-2	-	TRBJ1-1	-	TGTGCCAGCAGCGTTGGGAGGCTGGGAGCTTTCTTT	CASSVGRLGAFF
TRBV6-5	-	TRBJ2-7	TRBD2	TGTGCCAGCAGTTTTAGCGGGGGCTCCTACGAGCAGTACTTC	CASSFSGGSYEQYF
TRBV10-2	-	TRBJ2-7	-	TGCGCCAGCACGGGCGACAGGCCACCCTACGAGCAGTACTTC	CASTGDRPPYEQYF
TRBV9	-	TRBJ2-1	-	TGTGCCAGCGGACCGGGACTCTCGGTGAATGAGCAGTTCTTC	CASGPGLSVNEQFF
TRBV10-3	-	TRBJ1-2	TRBD1	TGTGCCATCAGCCGGGACAGCTATGGCTACACCTTC	CAISRDSYGYTF
TRBV19	-	TRBJ1-2	TRBD1	TGTGCCAGTAGTAGGGACAGGGTTGGCTACACCTTC	CASSRDRVGYTF
TRBV7-2	once	TRBJ1-5	-	TGTGCCAGCAGCTTTGGTCCTGAGCAGCCCCAGCATTTT	CASSFGPEQPQHF
TRBV28	-	TRBJ2-3	-	TGTGCCAGCAGTCCCGACAGGGAGGTTGCGTTCACAGATACGCAGTATTTT	CASSPDREVAFTDTQYF
TRBV7-9	-	TRBJ2-2	TRBD1	TGTGCCAGCACCACTATTAAAGGACAGGGGAACACCGGGGAGCTGTTTTTT	CASTTIKGQGNTGELFF
TRBV28	-	TRBJ1-5	-	TGTGCCAGCAGTCGACAGTACAATCAGCCCCAGCATTTT	CASSRQYNQPQHF
TRBV6-1	-	TRBJ2-6	-	TGTGCCAGCGGGCAGGGAGGCTCTGGGGCCAACGTCCTGACTTTC	CASGQGGSGANVLTF
TRBV10-3	-	TRBJ1-1	TRBD1	TGTGCCATCAGATCAGACAGGGGTAAGACTGAAGCTTTCTTT	CAIRSDRGKTEAFF
TRBV5-1	-	TRBJ1-2	-	TGCGCCAGCAGCTTGGCAGGGGAGGGAACGGGCTACACCTTC	CASSLAGEGTGYTF
TRBV7-2	-	TRBJ2-1	-	TGTGCCAGCAGCACGACAGGCCGCAATCTGTTCTTC	CASSTTGRNLFF
TRBV19	-	TRBJ1-1	-	TGTGCCAGTAGTACCGCTAGTACTGAAGCTTTCTTT	CASSTASTEAFF
TRBV7-6	-	TRBJ2-7	TRBD2	TGTGCCAGCAGCTTAGAGGCGGGGGACGAGCAGTACTTC	CASSLEAGDEQYF
TRBV19	-	TRBJ1-1	-	TGTGCCAGTAGGGACAGATGGAACACTGAAGCTTTCTTT	CASRDRWNTEAFF
TRBV7-9	-	TRBJ1-4	-	TGTGCCAGCAGCTTAGCTGGGACAACAACTAATGAAAAACTGTTTTTT	CASSLAGTTTNEKLFF
TRBV10-3	-	TRBJ1-2	-	TGTGCCATCAGTCCGGGGGACGGCTACACCTTC	CAISPGDGYTF
TRBV28	-	TRBJ2-7	TRBD1	TGTGCCAGCAGTTTAAGGGACAGTTACGAGCAGTACTTC	CASSLRDSYEQYF
TRBV2	-	TRBJ2-1	-	TGTGCCAGCAGTGACTCCAGGAACAATGAGCAGTTCTTC	CASSDSRNNEQFF
TRBV9	-	TRBJ1-2	-	TGTGCCAGCAGCGTAGGAAACAGGGAGAGCTATGGCTACACCTTC	CASSVGNRESYGYTF